This TCR beta chain appears in the sequencing data of a study of chemoradiotherapy in HPV16-positive cancers. Findings and caveats of the study: Only a couple of HPV16-positive patients supplied the functional HPV-specificity definition.

Here immunoSEQ multiplex PCR was the method, and the copy in TCRdb shows in-frame clones only, minus some. This sample has about 20,000 clones, with around 67% found just once. In its sample, this clone was seen a few times. What it binds is not known. This specimen was collected from a patient who underwent chemoradiotherapy. The source is a human donor with HPV-associated anogenital cancer.

The CDR3 sequence: CASSLPVYGNTIYF. CDR3 coding DNA: TGTGCCAGCAGCTTACCGGTTTATGGAAACACCATATATTTT. V and J are TRBV11-3 and TRBJ1-3; D is uncertain. The germline CDR1 and CDR2 sequences are SGHNT and YENEEA. V lost 2 bases, J lost 3 bases, and 8 bases lay in between. The CDR3 has 14 residues. The variable domain in full, completed from reference TRBV11-3 and TRBJ1-3, reads EAGVVQSPRYKIIEKKQPVAFWCNPISGHNTLYWYLQNLGQGPELLIRYENEEAVDDSQLPKDRFSAERLKGVDSTLKIQPAELGDSAVYLCASSLPVYGNTIYFGEGSWLTVV.